This T cell receptor beta chain was recorded in a study of Ad26.COV2.S vaccination and SARS-CoV-2 variants. The CDR3 contains 15 residues. Trimming stripped 7 bases from V and 8 bases from J, with 18 bases between. Germline assignment: CDR1 MDHEN and CDR2 SYDVKM. With regard to this clone: What it binds is unknown.

General study results and limits: For non-spike TCRs, breadth in vaccine recipients resembled that in placebo recipients.

Regarding treatment: about 20 received Ad26.COV2.S at low or high dose, single or two shots; about 5 received placebo; per-sample allocation not given. At day 63 after the first vaccine or placebo injection, samples were drawn. Assay: immunoSEQ multiplex PCR; the TCRdb copy retains only in-frame clones and omits some. Among roughly 320,000 clones, 70% to 90% were seen once, and the ten largest hold approximately 2%. The clonotype was recovered from a person aged 18 to 65 who received the Ad26.COV2.S COVID-19 vaccine or a placebo. This chain uses TRBV28 with TRBJ1-6; maybe TRBD1 (6 bases). Sample: peripheral blood, taken in a trial of Ad26.COV2.S vaccine versus placebo. CDR3 in DNA: TGTGCCAGCAACCCCAGAGGGGGACTCTATTCACCCCTCCACTTT. Translation: CASNPRGGLYSPLHF.